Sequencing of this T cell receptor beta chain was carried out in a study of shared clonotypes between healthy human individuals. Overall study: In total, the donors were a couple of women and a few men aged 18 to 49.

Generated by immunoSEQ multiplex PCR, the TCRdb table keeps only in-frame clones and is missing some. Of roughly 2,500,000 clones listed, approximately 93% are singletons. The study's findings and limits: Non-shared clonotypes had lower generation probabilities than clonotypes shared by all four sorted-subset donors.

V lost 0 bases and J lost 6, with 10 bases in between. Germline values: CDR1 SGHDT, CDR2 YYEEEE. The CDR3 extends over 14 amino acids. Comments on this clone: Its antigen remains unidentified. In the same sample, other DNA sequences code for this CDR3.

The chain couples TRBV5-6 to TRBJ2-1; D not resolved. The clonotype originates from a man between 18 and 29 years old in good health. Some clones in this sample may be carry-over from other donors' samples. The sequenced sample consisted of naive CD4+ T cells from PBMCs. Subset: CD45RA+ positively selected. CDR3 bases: TGTGCCAGCAGCTTGGTGGGTGGTCGCAATGAGCAGTTCTTC. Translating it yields CASSLVGGRNEQFF.